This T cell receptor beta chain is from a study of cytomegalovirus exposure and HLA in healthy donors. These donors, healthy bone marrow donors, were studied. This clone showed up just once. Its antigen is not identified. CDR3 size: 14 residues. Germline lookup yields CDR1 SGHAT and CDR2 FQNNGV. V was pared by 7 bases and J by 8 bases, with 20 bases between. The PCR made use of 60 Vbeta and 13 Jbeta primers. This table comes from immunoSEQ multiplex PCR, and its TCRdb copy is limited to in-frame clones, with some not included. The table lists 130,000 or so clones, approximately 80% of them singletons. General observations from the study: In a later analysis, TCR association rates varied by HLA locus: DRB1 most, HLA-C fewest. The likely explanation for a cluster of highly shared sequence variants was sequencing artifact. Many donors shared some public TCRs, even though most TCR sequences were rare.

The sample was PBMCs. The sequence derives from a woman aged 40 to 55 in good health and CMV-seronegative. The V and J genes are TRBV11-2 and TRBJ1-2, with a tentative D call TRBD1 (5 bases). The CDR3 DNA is TGTGCCAGCACCCCAAGCGGAGGGGTCGGGGGCTACACCTTC. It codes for CASTPSGGVGGYTF.